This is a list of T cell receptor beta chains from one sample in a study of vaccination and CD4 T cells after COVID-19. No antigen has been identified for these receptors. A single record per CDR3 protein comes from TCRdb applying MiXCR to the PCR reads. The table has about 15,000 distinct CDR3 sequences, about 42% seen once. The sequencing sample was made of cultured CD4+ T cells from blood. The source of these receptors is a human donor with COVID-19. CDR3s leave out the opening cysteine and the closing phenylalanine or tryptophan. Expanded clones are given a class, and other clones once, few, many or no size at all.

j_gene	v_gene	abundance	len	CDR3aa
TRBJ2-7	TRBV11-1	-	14	ASSLAGQLQSYEQY
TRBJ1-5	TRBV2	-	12	ASSDGKGWQLQH
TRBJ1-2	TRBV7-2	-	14	ASSLAGTGKSYGYT
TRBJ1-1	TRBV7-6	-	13	ASSQETGMNTEAF
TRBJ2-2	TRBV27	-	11	ASKGENTGELF
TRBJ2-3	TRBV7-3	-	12	ASSRTGTSDTQY
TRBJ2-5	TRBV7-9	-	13	ASSLELDRQETQY
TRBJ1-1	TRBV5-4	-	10	ASSFLGAEAF
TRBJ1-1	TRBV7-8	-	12	ASSEEGWRAEAF
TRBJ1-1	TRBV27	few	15	ASSLTVSLEVNTEAF
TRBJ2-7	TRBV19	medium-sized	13	ASRRTSGGQYEQY
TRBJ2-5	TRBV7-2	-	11	ASSRGGRETQY
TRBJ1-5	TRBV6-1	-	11	ASRDSSNQPQH
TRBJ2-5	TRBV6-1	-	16	ASNPGLAGGPLGETQY
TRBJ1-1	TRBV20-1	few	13	SALEPGRMNTEAF
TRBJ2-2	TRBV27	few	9	ASTNAGELF
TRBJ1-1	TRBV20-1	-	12	SAPKAGQNTEAF
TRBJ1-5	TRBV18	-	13	ASSSGQGGDQPQH
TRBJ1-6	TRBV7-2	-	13	ASSLVLGHGSPLH
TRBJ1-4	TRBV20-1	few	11	SAGGQGNEKLF
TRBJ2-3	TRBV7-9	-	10	ASSIWGDTQY
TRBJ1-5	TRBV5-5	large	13	ASSLEGQAGQPQH
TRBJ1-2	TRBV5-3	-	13	ASSLNPGSNYGYT
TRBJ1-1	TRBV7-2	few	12	ASSLNRAVSEAF
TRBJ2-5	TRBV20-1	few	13	SAQFPLGQQETQY
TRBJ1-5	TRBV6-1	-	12	ASRPRSGNQPQH
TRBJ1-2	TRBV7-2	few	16	ASSLGLRGTGYDYGYT
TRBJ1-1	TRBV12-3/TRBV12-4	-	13	ASSLRQEVGTEAF
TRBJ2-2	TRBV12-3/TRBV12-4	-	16	ASSRPGLAGGHTGELF
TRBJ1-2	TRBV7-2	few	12	ASAQEAFLYGYT
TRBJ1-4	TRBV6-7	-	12	ASLRGGDGEKLF
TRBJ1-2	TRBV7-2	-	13	ASSLSHRRGYGYT
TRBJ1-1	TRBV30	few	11	AWSLGSNTEAF
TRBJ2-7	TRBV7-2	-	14	ASNQLGTSGDYEQY
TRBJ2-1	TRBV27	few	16	ASSLSSARRGSYNEQF
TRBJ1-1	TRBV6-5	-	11	ASSFRQNTEAF
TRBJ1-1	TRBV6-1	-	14	ASRSTGGELNTEAF
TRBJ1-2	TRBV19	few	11	ASSIRATYGYT
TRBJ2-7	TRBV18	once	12	ASSPPDRTYEQY
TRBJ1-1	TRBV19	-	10	ASSIAQAEAF
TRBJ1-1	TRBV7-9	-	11	ASSLGGVTRAF
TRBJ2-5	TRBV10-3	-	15	ATRTDTSGGIQETQY
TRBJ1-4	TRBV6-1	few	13	ASSGRTATNEKLF
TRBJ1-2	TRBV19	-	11	ASSIVRGSGYT
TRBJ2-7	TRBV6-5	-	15	ASSYSLAGVSSYEQY
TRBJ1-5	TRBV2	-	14	ASSEGTGSRHQPQH
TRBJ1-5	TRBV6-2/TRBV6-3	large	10	ASSYRDQPQH
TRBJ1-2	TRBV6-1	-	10	ASSGRHYGYT
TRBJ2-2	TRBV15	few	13	ATSRDRGGAGELF
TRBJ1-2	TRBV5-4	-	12	ASSYTTGPYGYT
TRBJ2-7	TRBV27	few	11	ASKGQGASEQY
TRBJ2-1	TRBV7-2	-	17	ASSARLAGGRTSYNEQF